The TCR beta chain under discussion was sequenced for a study of CD8 T cells in Susac syndrome. Study-level background: The Susac syndrome patients were therapy-naive, on corticosteroids, or on intravenous immunoglobulin alone at blood draw. Overall study results and limits: The greatest CD8+ clonal expansion in Susac occurred in TEMRA cells and in active patients.

Negative isolation yielded CD4+ and CD8+ T cells, and FACS enriched TEMRA cells. Random hexamers were used to reverse transcribe roughly 0.5 to 1 ug of RNA. Across 54 Vbeta and 13 Jbeta, immunoSEQ multiplex PCR amplified TCR beta CDR3. TCRdb re-analysed the immunoSEQ multiplex PCR reads in MiXCR, keeping a single row per CDR3 protein. The data contain approximately 79,000 distinct CDR3 sequences, 93% of them singletons. Remarks on this clonotype: The antigen is unknown.

This TCR was recovered from a human donor with Susac syndrome. Material: CD8+ T cells from PBMCs.

The CDR3 here is CASSLVGQGIDTQYF. In nucleotides, the CDR3 is TGTGCCAGCAGCTTAGTCGGACAGGGGATAGATACGCAGTATTTT. The chain combines TRBV11-2 with TRBJ2-3; TRBD1 aligns across 9 bases. Germline loops: CDR1 SGHAT, CDR2 FQNNGV. Trimming cost V 1 base and J 5 bases; bases outside gene matches: 4. The CDR3 covers 15 residues.